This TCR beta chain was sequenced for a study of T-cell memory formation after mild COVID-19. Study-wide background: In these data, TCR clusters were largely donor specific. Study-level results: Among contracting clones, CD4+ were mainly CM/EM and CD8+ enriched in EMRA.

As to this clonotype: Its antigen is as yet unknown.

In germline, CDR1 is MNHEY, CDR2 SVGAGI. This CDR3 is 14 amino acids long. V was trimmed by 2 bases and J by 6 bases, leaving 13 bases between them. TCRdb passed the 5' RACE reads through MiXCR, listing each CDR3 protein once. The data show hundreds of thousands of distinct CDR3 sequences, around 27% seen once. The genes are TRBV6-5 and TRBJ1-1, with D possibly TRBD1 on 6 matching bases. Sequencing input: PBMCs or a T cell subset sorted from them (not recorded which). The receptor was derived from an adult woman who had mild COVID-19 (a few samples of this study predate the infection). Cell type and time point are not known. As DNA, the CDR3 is TGTGCCAGCAGTTACCAGGGTGGGGGCTCTGAAGCTTTCTTT. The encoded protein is CASSYQGGGSEAFF.